These 31 T cell receptor beta chains originate from one sample sequenced in a study of metastatic and nonmetastatic thyroid tumors. TCRdb reprocessed the PCR reads via MiXCR. The sample lists 25,000 to 30,000 clones, 20% to 25% occurring once. None of the patients had undergone any treatment ahead of thyroid surgery. The sample consisted of blood. The receptors derive from a female donor with papillary thyroid cancer or a benign thyroid nodule (not recorded which). Some clones in this sample may be carry-over from other donors' samples.

This clone was found many times. The V call is TRBV11-3, the J call TRBJ1-5; no firm D call. The CDR3 covers 13 residues. Trimming took 2 bases from V and 1 from J, leaving 3 bases between them. Germline assignment: CDR1 SGHNT and CDR2 YENEEA. CDR3 protein: CASSLRSNQPQHF. The CDR3 DNA sequence: TGTGCCAGCAGCTTACGCAGCAATCAGCCCCAGCATTTT.

This clone appeared many times. The CDR3 DNA reads TGCAGTGCTAGAGACTCATCGGGGCTCGACAATGAGCAGTTCTTC. The encoded protein is CSARDSSGLDNEQFF. This chain links TRBV20-1 with TRBJ2-1; D is possibly TRBD1 or TRBD2 (5 bases each). Trimming pared 0 bases from V and 5 bases from J, leaving 14 bases between. Germline V gene lookup returns CDR1 DFQATT and CDR2 SNEGSKA (reference sequence). The CDR3 consists of 15 residues.

V is TRBV7-2 and J is TRBJ2-7; 7 bases agree with TRBD1. The germline V gene encodes CDR1 SGHTA and CDR2 FQGNSA. Trimming cost V 2 bases and J 2 bases; bases outside gene matches: 3. The CDR3 is made up of 14 amino acids. This CDR3 is CASSLTGATYEQYF. DNA for the CDR3: TGTGCCAGCAGCTTAACAGGGGCTACCTACGAGCAGTACTTC. Using reference TRBV7-2 and TRBJ2-7 for the parts outside the CDR3, the full variable domain is GAGVSQSPSNKVTEKGKDVELRCDPISGHTALYWYRQSLGQGLEFLIYFQGNSAPDKSGLPSDRFSAERTGGSVSTLTIQRTQQEDSAVYLCASSLTGATYEQYFGPGTRLTVT.

Ten or more counts support this clone. This sequence joins TRBV20-1 and TRBJ1-1; the D gene is possibly TRBD1 (6 bases). Germline V gene data show CDR1 as DFQATT and CDR2 as SNEGSKA (reference sequence). V dropped 5 bases and J dropped 3 bases, with 13 bases sitting between them. CDR3 length: 13 amino acids. The chain's CDR3 is CSARRGADTEAFF. CDR3 nucleotides: TGCAGTGCTCGACGGGGGGCTGACACTGAAGCTTTCTTT.

This chain links TRBV28 with TRBJ2-1; TRBD2 agrees at 10 bases. V lost 4 bases and J lost 0; bases outside the gene matches: 6. The CDR3 length is 17 residues. Germline CDR1 and CDR2: MDHEN and SYDVKM. The CDR3 DNA reads TGTGCCAGCAGTTCCGCACCTAGCGGGAGCTCCTACAATGAGCAGTTCTTC. Amino acid sequence: CASSSAPSGSSYNEQFF. Drawing the rest from reference TRBV28 and TRBJ2-1, the complete variable domain is DVKVTQSSRYLVKRTGEKVFLECVQDMDHENMFWYRQDPGLGLRLIYFSYDVKMKEKGDIPEGYSVSREKKERFSLILESASTNQTSMYLCASSSAPSGSSYNEQFFGPGTRLTVL.

This clone was detected a few times. This may stem from a read error, because a much larger clone lies one nucleotide away. The chain combines TRBV28 with TRBJ2-5; perhaps D is TRBD1 or TRBD2 (6 bases each). The CDR3 is made up of 22 amino acids. Trimming removed 1 base at V and 3 bases at J, with 33 bases between. Germline CDR1 and CDR2: MDHEN and SYDVKM. In nucleotides, the CDR3 is TGTGCCAGCAGTTTATTGGGGCGGAGAGGGGGGAGTCCATCGAACTCAAAAGAGACCCAGTACTTC. Protein sequence: CASSLLGRRGGSPSNSKETQYF.

The chain has TRBV4-1 and TRBJ2-3; the match to TRBD2 covers 13 bases. The length of the CDR3 is 18 residues. The V gene's germline CDR1 is MGHRA and CDR2 YSYEKL. The V segment lost 2 bases and the J segment 8 bases; nucleotides outside the gene matches: 13. CDR3 sequence reads: CASSQSVGTSGARATQYF. In nucleotides, the CDR3 is TGCGCCAGCAGCCAATCCGTAGGGACTAGCGGGGCTCGCGCTACGCAGTATTTT.

This clone came up many times. This chain joins TRBV9 and TRBJ2-1; 14 bases align to TRBD2. The CDR3 runs 15 residues. Per germline, CDR1 SGDLS and CDR2 YYNGEE. The junction had 8 bases not matched to a gene; V was cut back by 2 bases and J by 13 bases. The CDR3 is CASSVSLTSGRAQFF. DNA for the CDR3: TGTGCCAGCAGCGTGTCCTTGACTAGCGGGAGGGCCCAGTTCTTC.

This clone was counted ten times or more. The rearrangement uses TRBV9 and TRBJ2-1, with 8 positions matching TRBD1. Trimming at V came to 3 bases and at J to 0 bases, leaving 5 bases not matched to a gene. The CDR3 contains 16 residues. Germline CDR1 and CDR2: SGDLS and YYNGEE. For the CDR3, the DNA is TGTGCCAGCAGCGGTCCTACAGGGGGCTCCTACAATGAGCAGTTCTTC. Amino acids: CASSGPTGGSYNEQFF.

At least ten counts were recorded for this clone. The chain carries TRBV6-1 and TRBJ1-5; D perhaps matches TRBD1 (5 bases). Germline V gene sequence: CDR1 MNHNS, CDR2 SASEGT. This CDR3 is built from 14 residues. The V end lost 6 bases, the J end lost 6 bases, and 15 bases lay between the germline ends. This CDR3 is CASSEDQGSQPQHF. The DNA for the CDR3 is TGTGCCAGCAGCGAGGACCAGGGTAGTCAGCCCCAGCATTTT.

The chain combines TRBV7-8 with TRBJ2-5; D may be TRBD1 (6 bases). Germline assignment: CDR1 SGHVS and CDR2 FQNEAQ. Trimming took 0 bases from V and 1 from J, leaving 9 bases between them. CDR3 length: 15 amino acids. This CDR3 reads CASSLALDSQETQYF. CDR3 in DNA: TGTGCCAGCAGCTTAGCTCTGGACAGCCAAGAGACCCAGTACTTC.

For this clone: The junction does not match germline at one end; this may be a read error. The chain joins TRBV5-1 to TRBJ2-1; maybe TRBD2 (6 bases). Germline-derived CDR1 and CDR2 are SGHRS and YFSETQ. The CDR3 contains 14 residues. Here the CDR3 reads CASSRTSGYNGQFF. The CDR3 region has the DNA TGCGCCAGCAGCCGGACCAGCGGGTACAATGGGCAGTTCTTC.

This clone was counted a few times. The rearrangement uses TRBV6-2 or TRBV6-3 and TRBJ1-2; D remains ambiguous. The CDR3 length is 13 residues. V was cut by 6 bases and J by 4 bases, with 12 bases left in between. The germline CDR1 and CDR2 sequences are MNHEY and SVGEGT. CDR3 protein: CASSARDVYGYTF. In DNA, the CDR3 is TGTGCCAGCAGCGCCCGAGATGTCTATGGCTACACCTTC.

The chain's CDR3 is CASNPGTRREQYF. The CDR3, as DNA: TGTGCCAGTAACCCCGGGACTAGGAGGGAGCAGTACTTC. The chain links TRBV19 to TRBJ2-7; 8 bases fit TRBD2. CDR1 is LNHDA and CDR2 is SQIVND in the germline V gene (reference sequence). Unmatched junction bases numbered 9, after V lost 7 bases and J lost 7 bases. The CDR3 has 13 amino acids.

The J gene is TRBJ2-7, the V gene TRBV28; TRBD2 is a possible D gene (6 bases). The CDR3 spans 18 residues. V gave up 4 bases and J gave up 3 bases, with 25 bases separating them. In germline, CDR1 is MDHEN, CDR2 SYDVKM. The CDR3 coding sequence is TGTGCCAGCAGTTACGGGACCGGGAGCTTCTCGGGTATCTACGAGCAGTACTTC. Residues: CASSYGTGSFSGIYEQYF.

At least ten counts were recorded for this clone. The rearrangement uses TRBV5-6 and TRBJ2-1; 8 positions agree with TRBD2. Losses at the gene ends were 4 bases for V and 6 bases for J; bases not matched to a gene: 6. Germline assignment: CDR1 SGHDT and CDR2 YYEEEE. The CDR3 covers 14 residues. CDR3 nucleotides: TGTGCCAGCAGCAACGGACTAGCCCTCAATGAGCAGTTCTTC. Amino acids: CASSNGLALNEQFF.

This clone was recorded at least ten times. The chain carries TRBV6-1 and TRBJ2-3, with 9 bases fitting TRBD1. The CDR3 spans 13 residues. Germline V lookup: CDR1 MNHNS, CDR2 SASEGT. CDR3 in amino acids: CAGGDRGTDTQYF. For the CDR3, the DNA is TGTGCTGGGGGGGACAGGGGCACAGATACGCAGTATTTT.

This clone was counted many times. This chain connects TRBV30 to TRBJ2-3, with D unresolved. The CDR3 totals 13 residues. Trimming took 1 base from V and 4 from J, leaving 9 bases between them. Germline V gene lookup returns CDR1 GTSNPN and CDR2 SVGIG (reference sequence). CDR3: CAWSEPGPDTQYF. CDR3 nucleotide sequence: TGTGCCTGGAGTGAACCCGGCCCAGATACGCAGTATTTT.

This clone was detected ten times or more. The chain links TRBV7-9 to TRBJ2-7; D is ambiguous. This CDR3 spans 12 amino acids. V gave up 3 bases and J gave up 12 bases, with 15 bases separating them. Germline V gene data show CDR1 as SEHNR and CDR2 as FQNEAQ (reference sequence). CDR3 nucleotides: TGTGCCAGCAGCTTGGGATTAGCCCTTTCGTACTTC. Amino acids: CASSLGLALSYF.

The chain uses TRBV10-3 and TRBJ1-2; D gene unclear. Per the germline V gene, CDR1 is ENHRY and CDR2 is SYGVKD. The CDR3 is made up of 13 amino acids. Trimming cost V 4 bases and J 8 bases, with 14 bases left between them. The CDR3 sequence: CAISVDLAGGYTF. In DNA, the CDR3 is TGTGCCATCAGTGTAGACCTGGCGGGGGGCTACACCTTC.

This clone ranks as medium-sized. The chain carries TRBV2 and TRBJ2-7; D perhaps matches TRBD1 (5 bases). The V end lost 9 bases, the J end lost 3 bases, and 9 bases lay between the germline ends. CDR3 length: 11 amino acids. Germline V gives CDR1 SNHLY, CDR2 FYNNEI. As DNA, the CDR3 is TGTGCCAGTTGGGGCGGCTACGAGCAGTACTTC. Its protein product is CASWGGYEQYF.

This clone appeared many times. The chain combines TRBV19 with TRBJ2-3, with TRBD2 as a possible D gene (6 bases). This CDR3 comprises 16 residues. Trimming cost V 4 bases and J 3 bases, with 17 bases left between them. Per the germline V gene, CDR1 is LNHDA and CDR2 is SQIVND (reference sequence). The CDR3 nucleotides read TGTGCCAGTAGTACCCTAACGGGAGCCCAGACAGATACGCAGTATTTT. Translated, it gives CASSTLTGAQTDTQYF.

In this sample, this clone turned up many times. The chain has TRBV19 and TRBJ1-1; TRBD1 matches 8 bases. The CDR3 contains 13 residues. J lost 5 bases, V lost 4 bases, and 3 bases had no gene match. Per germline, CDR1 LNHDA and CDR2 SQIVND (reference sequence). CDR3 sequence: CASSTNRGTEAFF. CDR3 bases: TGTGCCAGTAGTACTAACAGGGGGACTGAAGCTTTCTTT.

This clone was seen repeatedly, ten times or more. The genes are TRBV10-3 and TRBJ1-6; no firm D call. The CDR3 runs to 13 residues. CDR1 ENHRY and CDR2 SYGVKD come from the germline V gene. Deletions cut 8 bases from V and 8 bases from J, with 13 bases between. The CDR3 DNA follows: TGTGCCATCGAGGACGGACGAGATTCACCCCTCCACTTT. Protein: CAIEDGRDSPLHF.

This chain joins TRBV12-3 or TRBV12-4 and TRBJ1-2; the D gene is possibly TRBD1 (5 bases). This CDR3 spans 15 amino acids. Trimming took 11 bases from V and 3 from J, leaving 22 bases between them. In DNA form, the CDR3 reads TGTGCCTCCCTCGGGGGGGTAGGATCGCACTATGGCTACACCTTC. Translating gives CASLGGVGSHYGYTF.

CDR3 nucleotide sequence: TGCAGTGCCTTCGCTTCGACAGGGGGGGAGCAGTACTTC. Residues: CSAFASTGGEQYF. J is TRBJ2-7 and V is TRBV20-1, with TRBD1 matching over 9 bases. The V and J ends lost 6 bases and 7 bases, in that order; junction bases with no gene match: 10. The CDR3 loop spans 13 amino acids. Germline CDR1 is DFQATT and CDR2 is SNEGSKA (reference sequence).

The chain employs TRBV7-2 and TRBJ1-3, with TRBD1 matching 9 bases. CDR3 length: 15 residues. Germline V CDR1 and CDR2: SGHTA, FQGNSA. V trimming: 6 bases; J trimming: 4 bases; junction bases outside the gene matches: 7. CDR3 residues: CASRPQGAVGNTIYF. The CDR3 DNA reads TGTGCCAGCAGACCACAGGGGGCTGTCGGAAACACCATATATTTT.

There are many counts of this clone. The chain has TRBV5-1 and TRBJ2-7; D is perhaps TRBD1 or TRBD2 (5 bases each). The CDR3 loop spans 15 amino acids. The V and J ends lost 4 bases and 0 bases respectively, with 14 bases between them. Germline lookup yields CDR1 SGHRS and CDR2 YFSETQ. CDR3 loop: CASSTGRLSSYEQYF. In nucleotides, the CDR3 is TGCGCCAGCAGCACGGGACGGCTGAGCTCCTACGAGCAGTACTTC. Variable domain in full (rest from reference TRBV5-1 and TRBJ2-7): KAGVTQTPRYLIKTRGQQVTLSCSPISGHRSVSWYQQTPGQGLQFLFEYFSETQRNKGNFPGRFSGRQFSNSRSEMNVSTLELGDSALYLCASSTGRLSSYEQYFGPGTRLTVT.

For this clone: An end of the junction differs from the germline gene, which may be a read error. The CDR3 DNA follows: TGTGCCAGCAGCGACCCAGTCAAAGCGGGAAATAATGAGCAGTCCTTC. Translating gives CASSDPVKAGNNEQSF. This chain connects TRBV3-1 to TRBJ2-1; 7 positions match TRBD2. Germline lookup yields CDR1 LGHDT and CDR2 YNNKEL (reference sequence). The CDR3 runs to 16 residues.

This clone was seen repeatedly, ten times or more. The chain couples TRBV18 to TRBJ1-5; a weak D match, TRBD1 (6 bases). Trimming removed 5 bases at V and 6 bases at J, with 11 bases between. The CDR3 is 13 residues long. In germline, CDR1 is KGHSH, CDR2 LQKENI. The CDR3 DNA follows: TGTGCCAGCTCATGGGGCAGGGGTCAGCCCCAGCATTTT. Its translation: CASSWGRGQPQHF.

The gene calls are TRBV20-1 and TRBJ2-3; D tentatively reads TRBD1 or TRBD2 (5 bases each). This CDR3 contains 12 residues. V was cut by 5 bases and J by 0 bases, with 6 bases left in between. From germline, CDR1 is DFQATT and CDR2 SNEGSKA (reference sequence). As DNA, the CDR3 is TGCAGTGCTGGGACGAGCACAGATACGCAGTATTTT. It translates to CSAGTSTDTQYF.